This T cell receptor beta chain comes out of a study of T cell changes during pregnancy in multiple sclerosis (dated by TCRdb to 2018 to 2020). Background for the entire study: In women with multiple sclerosis, the researchers looked at how the T cell repertoire shifted as pregnancy progressed.

The CDR3, from cysteine to phenylalanine, totals 18 residues. Only CDR3 DNA is held: 54 bases, read in frame from base 1. CDR1 is given as MNHEY and CDR2 as SMNVEV, both from the germline V gene (reference sequence). Ends trimmed: V by 5 bases, J by 2 bases; bases unmatched to a gene: 7. The library was generated by the immunoSEQ multiplex PCR assay. TCRdb re-hosts the immuneACCESS table, in-frame sequences only. Its copies lack some clones; in the studies checked, an unresolved V gene accounts for under half of them, and the cause for the rest is not known. The sample table records about 120,000 clones; about 93% of these occur just once. Of the sample, under 7% falls within the top ten clones. This clone has just one count. Its antigen has not been determined. Base-call qualities are not available, and no considerably larger clone is one nucleotide away.

This receptor chain uses TRBV27 and TRBJ2-3; 16 middle bases align to TRBD2. The receptor comes from a female donor with multiple sclerosis, enrolled in a pregnancy study. The input for sequencing was peripheral blood, taken before pregnancy. The CDR3 reads CASSPFGTSGRATDTQYF. The DNA sequence is as follows: TGTGCCAGCAGTCCATTTGGGACTAGCGGGAGGGCCACAGATACGCAGTATTTT.